The sequence of this TCR beta chain was determined in a study of OX40 agonist ivuxolimab in advanced cancers. Overall study findings and caveats: Expanded clones belonging to CD8+ T cells outnumbered, on average, those of CD4+.

Using immunoSEQ multiplex PCR, the repertoire was profiled, and TCRdb retains in-frame clones only, with some absent. This table holds approximately 7,400 clones, around 86% found once. Concerning this clone itself: The antigen is undetermined.

The V gene lost 0 bases and the J gene lost 4 bases, with 9 bases spanning the gap. The germline V gene has CDR1 GTSNPN and CDR2 SVGIG (reference sequence). The CDR3 totals 13 residues. This receptor was identified in an adult with an advanced solid tumor such as melanoma, head and neck, liver or kidney cancer. The source was CD4+ or CD8+ T cells sorted from blood, collected in a trial of the OX40 agonist ivuxolimab. The chain recombines TRBV30 with TRBJ1-1, with TRBD1 as a possible D gene (5 bases). CDR3 amino acids: CAWSVWGITEAFF. As DNA, the CDR3 is TGTGCCTGGAGTGTATGGGGGATCACTGAAGCTTTCTTT.